The 6 T cell receptor beta chains given below trace back to one sample, sequenced in a study of response to subunit inactivated influenza vaccine. Each CDR3 protein is one row after TCRdb ran MiXCR on the RT-PCR reads. The sample holds 150,000 to 200,000 distinct CDR3 sequences, around 10% seen once. The sequencing here drew on CD8+ T cells sorted from PBMCs, taken about 23 months after vaccination. All receptors come from a man aged 45 to 75 who received an inactivated influenza vaccine.

This chain uses TRBV29-1 with TRBJ1-1, with D possibly being TRBD1 (6 bases). There are 14 residues in the CDR3. Germline V gene sequence: CDR1 SQVTM, CDR2 ANQGSEA. The germline V and J ends were trimmed by 4 bases and 5 bases, with 17 bases remaining between them. The CDR3 is CSVGGETGKTEAFF. CDR3 bases: TGCAGCGTTGGGGGTGAGACAGGTAAAACTGAAGCTTTCTTT.

This clonotype has ten or more counts. V usage is TRBV28 and J usage is TRBJ1-2, with 7 bases matching TRBD1. The CDR3 is 16 residues long. Germline lookup yields CDR1 MDHEN and CDR2 SYDVKM. V shed 1 base, J shed 3 bases, and the junction held 8 bases outside the gene matches. The CDR3 DNA sequence: TGTGCCAGCAGTTTATCCTCAGACAGGGCTTACTATGGCTACACCTTC. Translated, it gives CASSLSSDRAYYGYTF.

The chain employs TRBV7-6 and TRBJ2-7; D is perhaps TRBD2 (5 bases). Trimming left V 5 bases short and J 6 bases short, with 17 bases between. Germline values: CDR1 SGHVS, CDR2 FNYEAQ. CDR3 length equals 14 residues. In DNA form, the CDR3 reads TGTGCCAGCAGCCTCGGCCGGACTCCGATCGAGCAGTACTTC. Its translation is CASSLGRTPIEQYF.

The chain recombines TRBV27 with TRBJ2-1, with a weak D call TRBD2 (5 bases). The V end was cut by 7 bases, the J end by 8 bases, with 18 bases between. Germline lookup yields CDR1 MNHEY and CDR2 SMNVEV (reference sequence). The CDR3 contains 14 residues. The CDR3 spells CASTRFLAYDEQFF. CDR3 DNA: TGTGCCAGCACCAGGTTTCTAGCTTACGATGAGCAGTTCTTC.

This clonotype was seen a few times. As DNA, the CDR3 is TGCGCCAGCAGCCAAGATTTGGCAGGGAACTACGAGCAGTACTTC. It yields the protein CASSQDLAGNYEQYF. The gene calls are TRBV4-3 and TRBJ2-7; tentatively, D is TRBD1 (5 bases). Germline CDR1 is LGHNA and CDR2 is YSLEER. The CDR3 loop spans 15 amino acids. V was pared by 0 bases and J by 3 bases, with 12 bases between.

This clonotype occurred many times. The chain joins TRBV12-3 or TRBV12-4 to TRBJ1-2; D is unclear. Between the trimmed V and J ends, which lost 4 bases and 3 bases, there was a span of 9 bases. The CDR3 sequence is 13 residues long. Here the CDR3 reads CASSSTADYGYTF. The CDR3 region has the DNA TGTGCCAGCAGTTCCACTGCAGACTATGGCTACACCTTC.